Given below is one T cell receptor (beta chain) in context. The source of the sample is a study of cytomegalovirus exposure and HLA in healthy donors. PCR employed 60 Vbeta and 13 Jbeta primers. The data were produced by immunoSEQ multiplex PCR, yet TCRdb's version contains in-frame clones alone and is incomplete. Counted here are approximately 170,000 clones, 60% to 85% occurring once; the ten biggest clones make up roughly 7.5%. Germline CDR1 reads MNHEY; CDR2 reads SVGAGI. The V end lost 5 bases, the J end lost 10 bases, and 15 bases lay between the germline ends. The CDR3 spans 13 residues. The clonotype was recovered from a male donor in good health and CMV-seropositive. The source material was PBMCs. The chain recombines TRBV6-5 with TRBJ2-1, with D maybe TRBD1 (6 bases). This CDR3 is CASSGQIPWEQFF. As DNA, the CDR3 is TGTGCCAGCAGTGGACAGATACCGTGGGAGCAGTTCTTC.